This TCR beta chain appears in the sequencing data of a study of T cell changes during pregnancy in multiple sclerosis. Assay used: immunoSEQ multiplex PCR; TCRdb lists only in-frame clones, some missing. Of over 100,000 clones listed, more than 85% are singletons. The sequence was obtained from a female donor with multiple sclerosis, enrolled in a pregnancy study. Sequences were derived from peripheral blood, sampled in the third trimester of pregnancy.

The CDR3 here is CAISESKGQGAGGTEAFF. The CDR3 DNA reads TGTGCCATCAGTGAGTCGAAGGGACAGGGGGCCGGAGGGACTGAAGCTTTCTTT. The V call is TRBV10-3, the J call TRBJ1-1; 12 positions match TRBD1. The V gene end was trimmed by 0 bases and the J gene end by 5 bases; junction bases not matched to a gene: 10. The CDR3 runs 18 residues. CDR1 is ENHRY and CDR2 is SYGVKD in the germline V gene.